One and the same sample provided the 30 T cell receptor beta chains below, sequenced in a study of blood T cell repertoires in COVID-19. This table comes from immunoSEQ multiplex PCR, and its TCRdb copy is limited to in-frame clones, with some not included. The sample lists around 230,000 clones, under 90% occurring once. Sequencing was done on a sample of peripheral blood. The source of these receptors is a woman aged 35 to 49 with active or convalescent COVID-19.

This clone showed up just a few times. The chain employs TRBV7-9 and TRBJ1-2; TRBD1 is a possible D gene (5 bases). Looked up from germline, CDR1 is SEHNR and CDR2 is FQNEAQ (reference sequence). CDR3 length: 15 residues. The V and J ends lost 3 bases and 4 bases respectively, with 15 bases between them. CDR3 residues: CASSFTAGPIYGYTF. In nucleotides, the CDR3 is TGTGCCAGCAGCTTTACGGCAGGGCCCATCTATGGCTACACCTTC.

The DNA for the CDR3 is TGTGCCAGCAGCTCCGACAGGACTAGCTCTGGAAACACCATATATTTT. Protein product: CASSSDRTSSGNTIYF. V usage is TRBV7-6 and J usage is TRBJ1-3; a weak D match, TRBD1 (6 bases). The CDR3 contains 16 residues. Trimming left V 4 bases short and J 0 bases short, with 13 bases between. Germline CDR1 and CDR2: SGHVS and FNYEAQ.

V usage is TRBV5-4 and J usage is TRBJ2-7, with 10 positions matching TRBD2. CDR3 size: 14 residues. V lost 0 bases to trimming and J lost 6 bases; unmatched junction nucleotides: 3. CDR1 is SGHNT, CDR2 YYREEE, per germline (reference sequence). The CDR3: CASSLERGGSEQYF. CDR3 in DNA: TGTGCCAGCAGCTTGGAGCGGGGGGGGTCCGAGCAGTACTTC.

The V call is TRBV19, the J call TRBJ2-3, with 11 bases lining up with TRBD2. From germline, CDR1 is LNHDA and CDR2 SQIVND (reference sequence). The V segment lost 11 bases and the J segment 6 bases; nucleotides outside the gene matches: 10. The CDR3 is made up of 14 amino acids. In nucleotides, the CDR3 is TGTGCCTCTAGGGGGCTAGCGGGGGGCGATACGCAGTATTTT. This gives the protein CASRGLAGGDTQYF.

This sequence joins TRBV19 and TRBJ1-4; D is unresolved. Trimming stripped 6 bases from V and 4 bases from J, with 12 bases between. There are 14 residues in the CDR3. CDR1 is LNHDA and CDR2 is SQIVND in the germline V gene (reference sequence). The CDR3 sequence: CASRRRSNNEKLFF. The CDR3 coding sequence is TGTGCCAGTAGGAGGAGGTCCAATAATGAAAAACTGTTTTTT.

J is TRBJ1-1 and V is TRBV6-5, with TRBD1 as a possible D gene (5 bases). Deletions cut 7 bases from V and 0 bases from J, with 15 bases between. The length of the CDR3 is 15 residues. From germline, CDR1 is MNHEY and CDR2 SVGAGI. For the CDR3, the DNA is TGTGCCAGCATCCACACGGGGGTTTTGAACACTGAAGCTTTCTTT. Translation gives CASIHTGVLNTEAFF.

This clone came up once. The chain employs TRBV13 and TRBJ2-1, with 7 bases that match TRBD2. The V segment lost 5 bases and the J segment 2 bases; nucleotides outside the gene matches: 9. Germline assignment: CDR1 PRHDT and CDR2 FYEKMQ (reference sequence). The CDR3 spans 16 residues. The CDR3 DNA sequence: TGTGCCAGCAGCCTAAGACTAGCTGACCCCTACAATGAGCAGTTCTTC. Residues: CASSLRLADPYNEQFF.

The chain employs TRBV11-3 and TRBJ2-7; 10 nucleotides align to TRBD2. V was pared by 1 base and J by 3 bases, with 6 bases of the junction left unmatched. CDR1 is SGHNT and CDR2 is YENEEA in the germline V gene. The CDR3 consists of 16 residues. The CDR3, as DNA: TGTGCCAGCAGCTTAGCCCCCCTAGCGGGAGTCTACGAGCAGTACTTC. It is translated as CASSLAPLAGVYEQYF.

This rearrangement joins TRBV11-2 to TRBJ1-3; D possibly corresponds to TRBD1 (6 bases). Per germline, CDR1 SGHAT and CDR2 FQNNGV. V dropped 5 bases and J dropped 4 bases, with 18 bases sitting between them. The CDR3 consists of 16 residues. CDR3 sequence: CASSTLTGRRGNTIYF. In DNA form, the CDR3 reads TGTGCCAGCAGCACACTTACAGGGCGGCGAGGAAACACCATATATTTT.

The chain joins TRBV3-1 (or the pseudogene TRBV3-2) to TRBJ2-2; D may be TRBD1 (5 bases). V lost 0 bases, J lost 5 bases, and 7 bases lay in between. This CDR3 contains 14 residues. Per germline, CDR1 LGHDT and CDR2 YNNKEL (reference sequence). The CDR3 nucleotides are TGTGCCAGCAGCCAAGAACAGGAGACCGGGGAGCTGTTTTTT. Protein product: CASSQEQETGELFF.

In nucleotides, the CDR3 is TGTGCCAGCAGCTTATTCGTACAGGGTGGCGCCGGGGAGCTGTTTTTT. Residues: CASSLFVQGGAGELFF. The rearrangement uses TRBV7-9 and TRBJ2-2; TRBD1 is a possible D gene (6 bases). The germline V gene encodes CDR1 SEHNR and CDR2 FQNEAQ (reference sequence). The CDR3 is 16 amino acids. V was cut by 2 bases and J by 6 bases, with 16 bases left in between.

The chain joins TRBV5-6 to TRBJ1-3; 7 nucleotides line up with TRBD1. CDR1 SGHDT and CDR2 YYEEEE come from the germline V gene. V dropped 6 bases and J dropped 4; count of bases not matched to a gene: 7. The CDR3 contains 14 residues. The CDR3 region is CASNPGTEGNTIYF. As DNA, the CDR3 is TGTGCCAGCAACCCGGGGACAGAGGGAAACACCATATATTTT.

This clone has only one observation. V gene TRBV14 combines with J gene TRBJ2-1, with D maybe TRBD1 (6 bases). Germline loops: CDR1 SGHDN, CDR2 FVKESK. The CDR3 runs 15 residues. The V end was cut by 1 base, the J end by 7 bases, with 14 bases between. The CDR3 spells CASSQVLQGLNEQFF. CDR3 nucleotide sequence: TGTGCCAGCAGCCAAGTGTTGCAGGGGTTGAATGAGCAGTTCTTC.

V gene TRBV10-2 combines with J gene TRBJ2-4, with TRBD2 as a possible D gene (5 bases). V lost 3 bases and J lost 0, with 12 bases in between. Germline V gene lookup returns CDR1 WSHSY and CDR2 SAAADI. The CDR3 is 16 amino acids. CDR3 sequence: CASSERLILAKNIQYF. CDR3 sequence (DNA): TGCGCCAGCAGTGAACGACTAATTCTAGCCAAAAACATTCAGTACTTC.

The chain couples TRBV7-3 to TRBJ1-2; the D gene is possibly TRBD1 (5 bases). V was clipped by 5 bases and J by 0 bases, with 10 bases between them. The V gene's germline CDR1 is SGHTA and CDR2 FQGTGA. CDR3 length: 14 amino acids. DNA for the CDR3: TGTGCCAGCAGCCCCACGGGGGCTAACTATGGCTACACCTTC. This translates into CASSPTGANYGYTF.

CDR3 protein: CASSLDVTDRGRKGHYYTGELFF. CDR3 in DNA: TGCGCCAGCAGCTTGGATGTTACAGATAGGGGGCGCAAAGGACATTACTACACCGGGGAGCTGTTTTTT. The V call is TRBV5-1, the J call TRBJ2-2; 7 bases match TRBD1. Germline lookup yields CDR1 SGHRS and CDR2 YFSETQ. The CDR3 has 23 residues. J lost 3 bases, V lost 0 bases, and 26 bases had no gene match.

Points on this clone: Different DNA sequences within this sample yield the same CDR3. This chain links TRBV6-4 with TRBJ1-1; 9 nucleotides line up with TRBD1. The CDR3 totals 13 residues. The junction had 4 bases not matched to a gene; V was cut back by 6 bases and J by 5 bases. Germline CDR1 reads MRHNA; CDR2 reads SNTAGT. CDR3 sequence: CASSATGGTEAFF. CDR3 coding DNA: TGTGCCAGCAGCGCGACAGGGGGGACTGAAGCTTTCTTT.

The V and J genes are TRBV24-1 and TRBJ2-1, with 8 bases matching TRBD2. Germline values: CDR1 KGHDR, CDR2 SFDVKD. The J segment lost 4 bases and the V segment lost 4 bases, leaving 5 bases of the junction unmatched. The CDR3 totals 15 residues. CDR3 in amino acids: CATSDPGGAYNEQFF. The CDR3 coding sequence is TGTGCCACCAGTGACCCCGGGGGGGCGTACAATGAGCAGTTCTTC.

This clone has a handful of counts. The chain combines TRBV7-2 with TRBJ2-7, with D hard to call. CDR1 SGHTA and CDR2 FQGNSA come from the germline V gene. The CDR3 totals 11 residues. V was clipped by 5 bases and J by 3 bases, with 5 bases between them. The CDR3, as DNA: TGTGCCAGCAGCCCAAACTACGAGCAGTACTTC. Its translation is CASSPNYEQYF.

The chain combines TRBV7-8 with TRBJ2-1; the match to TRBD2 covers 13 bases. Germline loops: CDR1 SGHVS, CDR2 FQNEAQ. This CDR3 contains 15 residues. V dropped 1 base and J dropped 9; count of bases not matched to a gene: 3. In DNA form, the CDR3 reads TGTGCCAGCAGCTTAGGACTAGCGGGAGGACGTGAGCAGTTCTTC. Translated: CASSLGLAGGREQFF.

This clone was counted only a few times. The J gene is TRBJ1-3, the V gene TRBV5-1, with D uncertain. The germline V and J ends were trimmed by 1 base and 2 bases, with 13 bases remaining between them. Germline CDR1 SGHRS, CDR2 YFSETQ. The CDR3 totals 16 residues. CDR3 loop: CASSLNVRLAGNTIYF. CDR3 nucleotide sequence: TGCGCCAGCAGCTTGAATGTCAGGCTGGCTGGAAACACCATATATTTT.

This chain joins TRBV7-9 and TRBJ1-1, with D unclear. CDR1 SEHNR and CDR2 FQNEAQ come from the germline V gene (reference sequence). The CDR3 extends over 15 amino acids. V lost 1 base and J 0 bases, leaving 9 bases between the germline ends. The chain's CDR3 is CASSLVRGVNTEAFF. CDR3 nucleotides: TGTGCCAGCAGCTTAGTCCGTGGAGTGAACACTGAAGCTTTCTTT.

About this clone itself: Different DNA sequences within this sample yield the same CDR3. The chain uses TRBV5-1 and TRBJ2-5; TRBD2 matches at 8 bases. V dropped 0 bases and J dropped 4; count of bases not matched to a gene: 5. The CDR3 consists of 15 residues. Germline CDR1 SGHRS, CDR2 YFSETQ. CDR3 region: CASSLGPAGVETQYF. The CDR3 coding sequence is TGCGCCAGCAGCTTGGGGCCAGCGGGAGTAGAGACCCAGTACTTC.

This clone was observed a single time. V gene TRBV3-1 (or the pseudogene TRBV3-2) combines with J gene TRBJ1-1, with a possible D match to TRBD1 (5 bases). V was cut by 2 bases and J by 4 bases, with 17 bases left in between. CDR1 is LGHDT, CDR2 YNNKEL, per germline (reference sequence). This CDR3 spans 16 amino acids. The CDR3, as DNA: TGTGCCAGCAGCCAAAATACAGGAAGTTTTGGCACTGAAGCTTTCTTT. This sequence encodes CASSQNTGSFGTEAFF.

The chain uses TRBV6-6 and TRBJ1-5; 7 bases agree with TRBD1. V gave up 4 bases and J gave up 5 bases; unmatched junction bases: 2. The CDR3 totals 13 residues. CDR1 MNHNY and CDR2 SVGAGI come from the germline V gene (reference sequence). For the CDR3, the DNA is TGTGCCAGCAGTTTGGGACAGTATCAGCCCCAGCATTTT. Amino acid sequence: CASSLGQYQPQHF.

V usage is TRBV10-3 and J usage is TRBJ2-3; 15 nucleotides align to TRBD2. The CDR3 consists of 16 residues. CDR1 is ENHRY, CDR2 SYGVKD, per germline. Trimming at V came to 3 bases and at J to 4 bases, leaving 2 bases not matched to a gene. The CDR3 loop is CAISDRTSGRADTQYF. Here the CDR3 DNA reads TGTGCCATCAGTGACCGGACTAGCGGGAGGGCAGATACGCAGTATTTT.

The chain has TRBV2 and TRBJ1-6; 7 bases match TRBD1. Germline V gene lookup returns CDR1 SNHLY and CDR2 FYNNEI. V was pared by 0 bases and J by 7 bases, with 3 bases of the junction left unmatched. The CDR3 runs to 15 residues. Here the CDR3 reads CASSEAGTVNSPLHF. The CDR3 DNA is TGTGCCAGCAGTGAAGCGGGGACAGTCAATTCACCCCTCCACTTT.

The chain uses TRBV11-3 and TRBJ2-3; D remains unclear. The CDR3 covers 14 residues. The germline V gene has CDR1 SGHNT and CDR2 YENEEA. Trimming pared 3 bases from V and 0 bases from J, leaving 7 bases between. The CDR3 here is CASSFYLSTDTQYF. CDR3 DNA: TGTGCCAGCAGCTTCTACCTTAGCACAGATACGCAGTATTTT.

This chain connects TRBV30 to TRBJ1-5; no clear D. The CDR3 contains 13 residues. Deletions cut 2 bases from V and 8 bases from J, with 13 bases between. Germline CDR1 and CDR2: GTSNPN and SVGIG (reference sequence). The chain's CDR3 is CAWSRSSGEPQHF. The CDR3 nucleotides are TGTGCCTGGAGTAGATCATCAGGTGAGCCCCAGCATTTT. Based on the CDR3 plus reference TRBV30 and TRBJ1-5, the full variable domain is SQTIHQWPATLVQPVGSPLSLECTVEGTSNPNLYWYRQAAGRGLQLLFYSVGIGQISSEVPQNLSASRPQDRQFILSSKKLLLSDSGFYLCAWSRSSGEPQHFGDGTRLSIL.

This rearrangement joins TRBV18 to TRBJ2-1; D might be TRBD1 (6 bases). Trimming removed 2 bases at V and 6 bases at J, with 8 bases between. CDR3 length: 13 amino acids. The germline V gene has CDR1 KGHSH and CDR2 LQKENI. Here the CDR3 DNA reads TGTGCCAGCTCACCAGGACAGTTCAATGAGCAGTTCTTC. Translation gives CASSPGQFNEQFF.